These 9 T cell receptor beta chains came from one sample sequenced in a study of blood T cell repertoires in COVID-19. Profiling relied on immunoSEQ multiplex PCR, and the TCRdb table lists in-frame clones only, not all of them. The table has around 85,000 clones, approximately 90% seen once. The sequenced sample consisted of peripheral blood. These receptor sequences come from a man in his sixties with acute or convalescent COVID-19.

The chain joins TRBV11-1 to TRBJ2-3; D is possibly TRBD2 (7 bases). V was trimmed by 7 bases and J by 5 bases, leaving 19 bases between them. This CDR3 has 15 residues. Looked up from germline, CDR1 is SGHAT and CDR2 is FQDESV (reference sequence). The CDR3 DNA follows: TGTGCCAGCACGTTCTCGGGGGGCTTAATAGATACGCAGTATTTT. This encodes CASTFSGGLIDTQYF.

The chain employs TRBV6-5 and TRBJ2-7; TRBD1 matches at 7 bases. The CDR3 contains 14 residues. After removal of 6 bases from V and 8 bases from J, the junction contained 13 bases not matched to a gene. Germline CDR1 MNHEY, CDR2 SVGAGI. CDR3 sequence reads: CASSPFRDSPQQYF. The CDR3 coding sequence is TGTGCCAGCAGCCCATTCCGGGACAGCCCTCAGCAGTACTTC.

The rearrangement joins TRBV19 to TRBJ1-5; D may be TRBD1 (6 bases). The CDR3 has 12 amino acids. Germline V lookup: CDR1 LNHDA, CDR2 SQIVND (reference sequence). The V end was cut by 10 bases, the J end by 5 bases, with 12 bases between. CDR3 region: CATQKGDQPQHF. CDR3 coding DNA: TGTGCCACCCAAAAGGGGGATCAGCCCCAGCATTTT.

The V call is TRBV21-1, the J call TRBJ1-1; whether TRBD1, the table's D call, matches the DNA was not checked. TRBV21-1 is a listed pseudogene. This CDR3 is 17 amino acids long. The CDR3, as DNA: TGTGCCAGCGGTCAAAAGGGGGAGTTCAGGGGGAACACTGAAGCTTTCTTT. Translation: CASGQKGEFRGNTEAFF.

This clone is a singleton in its sample. This rearrangement joins TRBV19 to TRBJ2-1; TRBD1 matches 9 bases. The CDR3 runs 16 residues. CDR1 LNHDA and CDR2 SQIVND come from the germline V gene (reference sequence). J lost 2 bases, V lost 1 base, and 3 bases had no gene match. The CDR3 region has the DNA TGTGCCAGTAGTATAGCCCGGGACAGGGCCTACAATGAGCAGTTCTTC. It is translated as CASSIARDRAYNEQFF.

This clone was detected a few times. CDR3 in DNA: TGTGCCAGCAGTTGGGGGCCAGGCTATGGCTACACCTTC. Its protein product is CASSWGPGYGYTF. The chain combines TRBV27 with TRBJ1-2; tentatively, D is TRBD1 (6 bases). V was cut by 4 bases and J by 4 bases, with 10 bases left in between. The germline CDR1 and CDR2 sequences are MNHEY and SMNVEV (reference sequence). The CDR3 consists of 13 residues.

The gene calls are TRBV2 and TRBJ1-5; D is possibly TRBD1 (5 bases). The V gene's germline CDR1 is SNHLY and CDR2 FYNNEI. Trimming left V 8 bases short and J 3 bases short, with 14 bases between. The CDR3 sequence is 14 residues long. The CDR3 DNA sequence: TGTGCCAGCCGTGGAGACAGCCTCAATCAGCCCCAGCATTTT. It codes for CASRGDSLNQPQHF.

The chain has TRBV5-1 and TRBJ1-6; D uncertain. Trimming stripped 0 bases from V and 10 bases from J, with 11 bases between. The CDR3 loop spans 14 amino acids. From germline, CDR1 is SGHRS and CDR2 YFSETQ. In DNA form, the CDR3 reads TGCGCCAGCAGCTTGGCCCAGCGGAGCTCACCCCTCCACTTT. Its protein product is CASSLAQRSSPLHF.

Written as DNA, the CDR3 is TGTGCCAGCAGCGGAGGGCTCCGGGGGGACACCATATATTTT. The encoded protein is CASSGGLRGDTIYF. The V and J genes are TRBV7-8 and TRBJ1-3; weak D call: TRBD1 (5 bases). The CDR3 contains 14 residues. The V gene's germline CDR1 is SGHVS and CDR2 FQNEAQ. V lost 5 bases and J lost 8, with 16 bases in between.